This T cell receptor (beta chain) was retrieved from a study of T cells in Graves' hyperthyroidism and ophthalmopathy. Patients aged 18 to 65 had newly diagnosed hyperthyroidism lasting under 2 months. Patients were excluded for uncontrolled infection, other autoimmune disease, pregnancy or lactation. The V segment lost 5 bases and the J segment 7 bases; nucleotides outside the gene matches: 26. The CDR3 is made up of 21 amino acids. CDR1 is SGHNT, CDR2 YENEEA, per germline. The investigators amplified TCR beta CDR3 regions from RNA transcripts. The HTBI set primed first-round TCR CDR3 RT-PCR. One entry per CDR3 protein, called by TCRdb with MiXCR from the multiplex PCR reads. The repertoire includes about 570,000 distinct CDR3 sequences, around 13% of them detected once, and around 14% sits in the top ten.

The J gene is TRBJ2-7, the V gene TRBV11-3, with 13 nucleotides matching TRBD2. The clonotype comes from a woman aged 40 to 50 with Graves' hyperthyroidism. Source material: blood. In DNA form, the CDR3 reads TGTGCCAGCAGCGGTGCATGGGAGCAGGGCCCTGGACTAGCGGGAGATAGTGAGCAGTACTTC. Translation gives CASSGAWEQGPGLAGDSEQYF.